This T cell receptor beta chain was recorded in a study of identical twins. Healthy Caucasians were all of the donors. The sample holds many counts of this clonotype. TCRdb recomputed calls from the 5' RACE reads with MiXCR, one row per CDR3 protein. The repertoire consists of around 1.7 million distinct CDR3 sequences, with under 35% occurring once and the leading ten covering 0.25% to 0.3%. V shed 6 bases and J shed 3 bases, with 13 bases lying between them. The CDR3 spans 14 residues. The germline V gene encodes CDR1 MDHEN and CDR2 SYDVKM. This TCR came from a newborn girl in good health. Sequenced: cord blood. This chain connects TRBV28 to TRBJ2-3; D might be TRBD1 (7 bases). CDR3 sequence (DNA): TGTGCCAGCAGAGAACAGGGGAGGACAGATACGCAGTATTTT. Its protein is CASREQGRTDTQYF.